This TCR beta chain was captured in a study of T cells in women clearing cervical HPV infection. Across the whole study: Cases' blood sampling followed lesion detection by median approximately 140 days (90 to 200).

Comments on this clone: Its antigen is unidentified. The read falls 3 residues short of the CDR3 end, and the missing part is taken from the germline J gene.

General study results and limits: CIN3+ cases had significantly higher TCR richness than controls; evenness did not differ.

Produced via immunoSEQ multiplex PCR; TCRdb's table is partial and in-frame only. This repertoire includes 30,000 to 35,000 clones. This CDR3 contains 12 residues. Looked up from germline, CDR1 is SGHVS and CDR2 is FNYEAQ. The clonotype was recovered from a woman aged 18 to 75 with a cervical HPV16 infection that either progressed to CIN3+ or cleared (not recorded which). The rearrangement joins TRBV7-6 to TRBJ1-5; no reliable D call. Sequenced sample: blood buffy coat. CDR3: CASSPWTSPQHF. Partial CDR3 DNA: TGTGCCAGCAGCCCATGGACTAGCCCC.